A selection of T cell receptor beta chains follows, all from one sample in a study of T cell responses to AZD1222 COVID-19 vaccine. Sequencing used immunoSEQ multiplex PCR; TCRdb keeps in-frame clones, though not all of them. The sample carries around 15,000 clones, 84% recorded once. Sequencing was performed on peripheral blood, taken 28 days after the second AZD1222 dose. The receptors come from an adult who received the AZD1222 COVID-19 vaccine. Both conserved end residues are part of each CDR3. Fields, in order: D gene, V gene, clone size, J gene, CDR3 DNA, CDR3 protein. The D gene is left open where the match is weak. Expanded clones are given a class, and other clones once, few, many or no size at all.

TRBD1	TRBV5-1	NA	TRBJ1-2	TGCGCCAGCAGCCAAATCCCCGGGACAGGGGTCCCATTTAACTATGGCTACACCTTC	CASSQIPGTGVPFNYGYTF
NA	TRBV7-3	NA	TRBJ1-5	TGTGCCAGCAGCCAGGATAGCAATCAGCCCCAGCATTTT	CASSQDSNQPQHF
TRBD1	TRBV19	NA	TRBJ1-1	TGTGCCAGTAGGGACAGGAGGAACACTGAAGCTTTCTTT	CASRDRRNTEAFF
TRBD1	TRBV29-1	NA	TRBJ2-7	TGCAGCGTCCAAGGGGGGACAGGGGGCTACGAGCAGTACTTC	CSVQGGTGGYEQYF
TRBD2	TRBV5-1	NA	TRBJ2-3	TGCGCCAGCAGCTTAAGGACTAGCGGGGATCCCACAGATACGCAGTATTTT	CASSLRTSGDPTDTQYF
NA	TRBV12-3/TRBV12-4	NA	TRBJ2-2	TGTGCCAGCAGTCGTACCGGACCCGGGGAGCTGTTTTTT	CASSRTGPGELFF
TRBD1	TRBV11-3	NA	TRBJ2-6	TGTGCCAGCAGCCCAGGACAGGGCCTTGGGGCCAACGTCCTGACTTTC	CASSPGQGLGANVLTF
NA	TRBV4-1	few	TRBJ1-4	TGCGCCAGCAGCCAAGATCAAGGGAGAACGGGGACCGAAAAACTGTTTTTT	CASSQDQGRTGTEKLFF
NA	TRBV28	NA	TRBJ2-3	TGTGCCAGCCTACGCCCGGGGGCAACAGATACGCAGTATTTT	CASLRPGATDTQYF
TRBD1	TRBV19	NA	TRBJ2-3	TGTGCCAGTAGGCAACGACAGGGAGAGACAGATACGCAGTATTTT	CASRQRQGETDTQYF
NA	TRBV29-1	NA	TRBJ2-7	TGCAGCGTTGCCGGTAAGGATTCCTCCTACGAGCAGTACTTC	CSVAGKDSSYEQYF
NA	TRBV15	NA	TRBJ1-2	TGTGCCACCAGCAGACATGGACAGACTAACTATGGCTACACCTTC	CATSRHGQTNYGYTF
NA	TRBV18	NA	TRBJ1-5	TGTGCCAGCTCACCACTTAGGGCACGGCCCCAGCATTTT	CASSPLRARPQHF
NA	TRBV30	NA	TRBJ1-3	TGTGCCTGGAGTGTACTGGCGGCTGGAAACACCATATATTTT	CAWSVLAAGNTIYF
TRBD1	TRBV9	NA	TRBJ1-1	TGTGCCAGCAGCGTAACTGGTGACCGACAGGGTCTAGCTTTCTTT	CASSVTGDRQGLAFF
NA	TRBV6-2/TRBV6-3	NA	TRBJ1-5	TGTGCCAGCAGTTACTCGCAGGGGCGAAGCAATCAGCCCCAGCATTTT	CASSYSQGRSNQPQHF
TRBD2	TRBV28	NA	TRBJ2-4	TGTGCCAGCAGTTTAGCGGGGGTAGCCAAAAACATTCAGTACTTC	CASSLAGVAKNIQYF
NA	TRBV12-5	NA	TRBJ1-3	TGTGCTAGTAGATCCTGGCAGTCCGACTCTGGAAACACCATATATTTT	CASRSWQSDSGNTIYF
NA	TRBV18	NA	TRBJ2-7	TGTGCCAGCTCAGGTGGTGAGGACGAGCAGTACTTC	CASSGGEDEQYF
NA	TRBV30	NA	TRBJ2-5	TGTGCCTGGAGTCTAGGGGGGCAAGAGACCCAGTACTTC	CAWSLGGQETQYF
TRBD1	TRBV27	NA	TRBJ1-4	TGTGCCAGCAGGGGACAGGGGCGCGAAAAACTGTTTTTT	CASRGQGREKLFF
TRBD1	TRBV7-3	NA	TRBJ1-1	TGTGCCAGCGGGACAGACTACAACACTGAAGCTTTCTTT	CASGTDYNTEAFF
TRBD2	TRBV9	NA	TRBJ2-2	TGTGCCAGCAGCGTAGCTAGCCGAGCGGGAGCGAACACCGGGGAGCTGTTTTTT	CASSVASRAGANTGELFF
TRBD2	TRBV5-1	NA	TRBJ2-1	TGCGCCAGCAGCCCCCGACTAGCGGGAAACTACAATGAGCAGTTCTTC	CASSPRLAGNYNEQFF